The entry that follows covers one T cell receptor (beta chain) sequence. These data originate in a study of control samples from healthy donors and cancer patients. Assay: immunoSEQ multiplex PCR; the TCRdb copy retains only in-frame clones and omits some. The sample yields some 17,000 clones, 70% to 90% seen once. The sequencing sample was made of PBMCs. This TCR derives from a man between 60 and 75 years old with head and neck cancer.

The CDR3 reads CSVEMGAGIPFF. The CDR3 DNA follows: TGCAGCGTTGAAATGGGGGCCGGCATCCCTTTCTTT. The rearrangement uses TRBV29-1 and TRBJ1-1; weak D call: TRBD1 (6 bases). The ends were cut back, 2 bases at V and 12 bases at J, with 16 bases in the middle. The CDR3 sequence is 12 residues long. Germline V gives CDR1 SQVTM, CDR2 ANQGSEA. The full variable domain, with the rest looked up from reference TRBV29-1 and TRBJ1-1, is SAVISQKPSRDICQRGTSLTIQCQVDSQVTMMFWYRQQPGQSLTLIATANQGSEATYESGFVIDKFPISRPNLTFSTLTVSNMSPEDSSIYLCSVEMGAGIPFFGQGTRLTVV.